This TCR beta chain derives from a study of cytomegalovirus exposure and HLA in healthy donors. The germline CDR1 and CDR2 sequences are SGHVS and FQNEAQ. The CDR3 sequence is 16 residues long. The germline V and J ends were trimmed by 4 bases and 6 bases, with 19 bases remaining between them. Whole-study findings and limits: Cytomegalovirus association was listed for 150 or so TCR beta chains. The authors confirmed in vitro that a few CMV-associated chains were specific for CMV antigens. Subsequent analysis showed first-cohort TCR clusters tending to co-occur in some 120 validation repertoires.

Of note for this clone: Its antigen is currently unknown.

Some clones are missing from TCRdb's copy, which holds only in-frame ones; the method was immunoSEQ multiplex PCR. The sample contains around 150,000 clones, 70% to 90% of which appear only once. The donors formed part of the approximately 130-subject validation cohort, distinct from the roughly 700-subject first cohort. The gene calls are TRBV7-8 and TRBJ1-5; D unclear. This receptor was obtained from a young woman in good health and CMV-seropositive. The source material was PBMCs. CDR3 protein: CASSSPGGGGSQPQHF. The CDR3 DNA reads TGTGCCAGCAGCTCCCCGGGAGGCGGCGGGAGTCAGCCCCAGCATTTT. Full variable domain (remainder filled in from reference TRBV7-8 and TRBJ1-5): GAGVSQSPRYKVAKRGQDVALRCDPISGHVSLFWYQQALGQGPEFLTYFQNEAQLDKSGLPSDRFFAERPEGSVSTLKIQRTQQEDSAVYLCASSSPGGGGSQPQHFGDGTRLSIL.